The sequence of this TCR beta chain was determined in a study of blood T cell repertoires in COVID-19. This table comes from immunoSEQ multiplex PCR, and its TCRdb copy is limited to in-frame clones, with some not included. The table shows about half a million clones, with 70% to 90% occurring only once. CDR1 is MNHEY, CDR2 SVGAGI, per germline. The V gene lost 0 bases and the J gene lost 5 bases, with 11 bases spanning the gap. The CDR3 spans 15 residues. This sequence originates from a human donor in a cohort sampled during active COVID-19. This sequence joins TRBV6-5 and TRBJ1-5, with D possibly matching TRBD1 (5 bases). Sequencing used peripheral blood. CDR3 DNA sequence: TGTGCCAGCAGTTACTCAGGGGAGGGTGATCAGCCCCAGCATTTT. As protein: CASSYSGEGDQPQHF.